This T cell receptor beta chain comes out of a study of T-cell memory formation after mild COVID-19. A remark on this clonotype: What it recognizes is unknown.

TCRdb re-called the 5' RACE reads with MiXCR, one entry per CDR3 protein. The sample comprises about 190,000 distinct CDR3 sequences, around 27% of which are singletons, and 11% rests with the top ten. Study-level points and caveats: The finding that pre-infection memory included some responding clones suggested that cross-reactive memory joined.

V dropped 2 bases and J dropped 5 bases, with 10 bases sitting between them. Germline V gene sequence: CDR1 LNHDA, CDR2 SQIVND (reference sequence). The CDR3 has 14 residues. The specimen was PBMCs or a T cell subset sorted from them (not recorded which). V is TRBV19 and J is TRBJ1-5; D is perhaps TRBD1 (5 bases). The TCR sequence derives from an adult woman who had mild COVID-19 (a few samples of this study predate the infection). Cell type and time point are not known. The DNA for the CDR3 is TGTGCCAGTAGTATATGGGTAGGGGATCAGCCCCAGCATTTT. It codes for CASSIWVGDQPQHF.